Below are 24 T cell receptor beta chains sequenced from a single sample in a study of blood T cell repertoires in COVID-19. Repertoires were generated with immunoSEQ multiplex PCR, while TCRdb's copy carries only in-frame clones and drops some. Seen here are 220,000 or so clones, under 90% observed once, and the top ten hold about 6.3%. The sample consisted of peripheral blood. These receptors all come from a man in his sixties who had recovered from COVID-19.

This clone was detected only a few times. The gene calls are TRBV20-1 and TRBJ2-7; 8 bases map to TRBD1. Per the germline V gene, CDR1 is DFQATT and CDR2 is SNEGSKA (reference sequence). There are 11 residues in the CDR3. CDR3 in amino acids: CSATGGWEQYF. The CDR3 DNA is TGCAGCGCCACAGGGGGTTGGGAGCAGTACTTC.

CDR3 bases: TGTGCCAGCAGCTTGGGGGGACAGGGATACACCGGGGAGCTGTTTTTT. Its translation: CASSLGGQGYTGELFF. This rearrangement joins TRBV5-6 to TRBJ2-2; 9 bases match TRBD1. CDR1 is SGHDT, CDR2 YYEEEE, per germline. There are 16 residues in the CDR3. V was pared by 0 bases and J by 3 bases, with 3 bases of the junction left unmatched.

CDR3 residues: CASSVALGFPEAFF. The CDR3 region has the DNA TGTGCCAGCAGCGTAGCCCTCGGGTTTCCCGAAGCTTTCTTT. V gene TRBV9 combines with J gene TRBJ1-1, with D uncertain. Per the germline V gene, CDR1 is SGDLS and CDR2 is YYNGEE. The CDR3 sequence is 14 residues long. The V gene lost 0 bases and the J gene lost 8 bases, with 14 bases spanning the gap.

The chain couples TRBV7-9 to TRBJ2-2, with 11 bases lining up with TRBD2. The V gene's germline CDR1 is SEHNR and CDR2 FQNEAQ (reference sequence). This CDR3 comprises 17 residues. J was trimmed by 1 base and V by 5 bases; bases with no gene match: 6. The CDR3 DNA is TGTGCCAGCAGCCCCCGACTAGCGGGACGGAACACCGGGGAGCTGTTTTTT. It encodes CASSPRLAGRNTGELFF.

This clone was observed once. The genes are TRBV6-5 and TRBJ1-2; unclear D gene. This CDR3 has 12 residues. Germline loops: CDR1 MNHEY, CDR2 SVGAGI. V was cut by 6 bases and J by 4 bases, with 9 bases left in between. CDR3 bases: TGTGCCAGCAGCTATACAGCCTATGGCTACACCTTC. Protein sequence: CASSYTAYGYTF.

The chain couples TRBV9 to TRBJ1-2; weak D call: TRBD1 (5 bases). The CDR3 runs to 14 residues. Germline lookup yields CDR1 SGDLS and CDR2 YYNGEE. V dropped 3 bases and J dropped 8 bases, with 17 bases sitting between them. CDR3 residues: CASSEGLGVRGYTF. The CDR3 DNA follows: TGTGCCAGCAGCGAGGGGCTGGGTGTTAGGGGCTACACCTTC.

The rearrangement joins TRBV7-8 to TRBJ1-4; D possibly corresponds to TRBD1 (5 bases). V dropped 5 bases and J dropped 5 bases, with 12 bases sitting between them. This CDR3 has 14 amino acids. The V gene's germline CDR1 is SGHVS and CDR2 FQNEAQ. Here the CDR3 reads CASSNSRANEKLFF. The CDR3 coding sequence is TGTGCCAGCAGCAATTCCAGGGCGAATGAAAAACTGTTTTTT.

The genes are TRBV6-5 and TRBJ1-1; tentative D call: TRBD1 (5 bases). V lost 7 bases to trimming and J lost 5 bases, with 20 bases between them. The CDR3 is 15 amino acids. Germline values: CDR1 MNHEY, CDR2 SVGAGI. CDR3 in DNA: TGTGCCAGCATCTACCCCGGGGGGGGACGAACTGAAGCTTTCTTT. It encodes CASIYPGGGRTEAFF.

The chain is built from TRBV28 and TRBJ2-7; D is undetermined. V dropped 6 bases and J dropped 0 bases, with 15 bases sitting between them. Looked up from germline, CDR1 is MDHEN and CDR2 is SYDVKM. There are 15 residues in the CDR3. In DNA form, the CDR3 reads TGTGCCAGCAGGGAGCAGCGAACGGGCTCCTACGAGCAGTACTTC. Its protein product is CASREQRTGSYEQYF.

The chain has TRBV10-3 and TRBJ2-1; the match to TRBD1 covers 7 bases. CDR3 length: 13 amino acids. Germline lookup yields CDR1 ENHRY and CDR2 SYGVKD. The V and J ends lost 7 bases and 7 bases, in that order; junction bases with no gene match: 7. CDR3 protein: CAINGDSRNEQFF. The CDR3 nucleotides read TGTGCCATCAATGGGGACAGTAGGAATGAGCAGTTCTTC.

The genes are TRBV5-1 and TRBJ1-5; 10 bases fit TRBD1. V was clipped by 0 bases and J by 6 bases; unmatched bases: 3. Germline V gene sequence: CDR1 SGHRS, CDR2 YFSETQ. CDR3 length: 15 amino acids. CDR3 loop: CASSLETGGGQPQHF. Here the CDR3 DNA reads TGCGCCAGCAGCTTGGAGACAGGGGGCGGTCAGCCCCAGCATTTT.

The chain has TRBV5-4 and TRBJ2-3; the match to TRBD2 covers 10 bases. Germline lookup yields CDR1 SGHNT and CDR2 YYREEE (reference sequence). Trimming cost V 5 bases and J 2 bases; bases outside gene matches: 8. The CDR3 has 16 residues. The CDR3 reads CASRSWTSGPTDTQYF. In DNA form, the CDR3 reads TGTGCCAGCAGGTCATGGACTAGCGGCCCCACAGATACGCAGTATTTT. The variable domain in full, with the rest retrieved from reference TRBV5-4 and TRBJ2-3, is ETGVTQSPTHLIKTRGQQVTLRCSSQSGHNTVSWYQQALGQGPQFIFQYYREEENGRGNFPPRFSGLQFPNYSSELNVNALELDDSALYLCASRSWTSGPTDTQYFGPGTRLTVL.

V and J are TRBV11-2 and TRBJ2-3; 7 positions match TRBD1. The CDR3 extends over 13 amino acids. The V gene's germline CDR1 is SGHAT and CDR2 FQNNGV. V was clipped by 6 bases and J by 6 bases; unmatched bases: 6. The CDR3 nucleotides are TGTGCCAGCAGGGCGACAGGGACGGATACGCAGTATTTT. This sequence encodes CASRATGTDTQYF.

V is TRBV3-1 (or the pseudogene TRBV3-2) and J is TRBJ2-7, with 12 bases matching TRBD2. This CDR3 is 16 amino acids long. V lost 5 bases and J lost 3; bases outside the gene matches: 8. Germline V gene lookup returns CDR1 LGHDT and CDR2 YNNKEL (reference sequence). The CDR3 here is CASSRTSGTYGYEQYF. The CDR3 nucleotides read TGTGCCAGCAGCAGGACTAGCGGGACGTATGGCTACGAGCAGTACTTC.

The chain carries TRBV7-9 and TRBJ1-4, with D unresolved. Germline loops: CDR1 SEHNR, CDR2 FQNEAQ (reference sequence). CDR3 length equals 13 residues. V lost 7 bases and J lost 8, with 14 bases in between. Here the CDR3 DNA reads TGTGCCAGCAAAAGCCCAAGTCGGGAAAAACTGTTTTTT. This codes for CASKSPSREKLFF.

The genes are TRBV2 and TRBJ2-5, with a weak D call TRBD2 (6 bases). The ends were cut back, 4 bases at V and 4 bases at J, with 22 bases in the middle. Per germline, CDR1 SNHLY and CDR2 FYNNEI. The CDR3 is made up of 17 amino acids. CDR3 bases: TGTGCCAGCAGTGGGACTCCCGCGGGGCTAAACCGAGAGACCCAGTACTTC. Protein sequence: CASSGTPAGLNRETQYF.

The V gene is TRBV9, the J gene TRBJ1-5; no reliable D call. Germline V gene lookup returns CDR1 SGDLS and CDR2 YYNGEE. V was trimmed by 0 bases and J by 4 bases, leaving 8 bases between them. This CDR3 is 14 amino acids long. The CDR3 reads CASSVDSINQPQHF. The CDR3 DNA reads TGTGCCAGCAGCGTAGACAGTATTAATCAGCCCCAGCATTTT.

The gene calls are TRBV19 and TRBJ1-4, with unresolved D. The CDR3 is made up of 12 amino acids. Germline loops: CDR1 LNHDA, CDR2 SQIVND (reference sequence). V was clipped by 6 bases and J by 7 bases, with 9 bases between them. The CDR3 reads CASSRLPEKLFF. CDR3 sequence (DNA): TGTGCCAGTAGCCGACTCCCTGAAAAACTGTTTTTT.

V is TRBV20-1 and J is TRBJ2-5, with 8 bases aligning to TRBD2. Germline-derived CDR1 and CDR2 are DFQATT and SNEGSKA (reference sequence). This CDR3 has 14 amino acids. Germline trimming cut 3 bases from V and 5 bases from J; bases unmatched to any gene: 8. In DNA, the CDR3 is TGCAGTGCTAGTTCGGCGGGAGGATACGAGACCCAGTACTTC. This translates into CSASSAGGYETQYF.

Here the CDR3 DNA reads TGTGCCAGCAGCCCCCTTACTCTGGTCCAAGAGACCCAGTACTTC. It specifies CASSPLTLVQETQYF. The V and J genes are TRBV28 and TRBJ2-5, with D uncertain. The CDR3 is 15 amino acids. Germline V gives CDR1 MDHEN, CDR2 SYDVKM. Trimming left V 6 bases short and J 1 base short, with 15 bases between.

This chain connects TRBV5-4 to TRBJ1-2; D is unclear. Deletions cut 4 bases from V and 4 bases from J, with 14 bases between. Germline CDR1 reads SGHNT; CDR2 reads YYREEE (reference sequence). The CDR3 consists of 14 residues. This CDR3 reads CASSRGSEGYGYTF. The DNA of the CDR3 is TGTGCCAGCAGCCGGGGATCCGAGGGCTATGGCTACACCTTC.

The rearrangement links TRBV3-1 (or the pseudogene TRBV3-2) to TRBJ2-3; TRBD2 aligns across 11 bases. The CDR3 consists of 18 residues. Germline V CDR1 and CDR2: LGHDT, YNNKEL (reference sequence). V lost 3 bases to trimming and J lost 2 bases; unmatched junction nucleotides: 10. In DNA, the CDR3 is TGTGCCAGCAGCCATAGTTGGGCGACTAGCGGGGTCACAGATACGCAGTATTTT. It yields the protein CASSHSWATSGVTDTQYF.

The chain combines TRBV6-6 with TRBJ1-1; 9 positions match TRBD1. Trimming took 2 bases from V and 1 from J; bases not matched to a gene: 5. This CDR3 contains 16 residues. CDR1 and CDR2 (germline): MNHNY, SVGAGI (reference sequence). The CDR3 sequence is CASSYPDRGSNTEAFF. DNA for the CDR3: TGTGCCAGCAGTTACCCAGACAGGGGGTCGAACACTGAAGCTTTCTTT.

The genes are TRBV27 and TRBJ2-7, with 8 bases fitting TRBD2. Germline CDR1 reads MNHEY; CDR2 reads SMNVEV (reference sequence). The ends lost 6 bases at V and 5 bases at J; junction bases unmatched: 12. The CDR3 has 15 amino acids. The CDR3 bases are TGTGCCAGCAGCCTAATCCCCCGGGGGGGCGACGAGCAGTACTTC. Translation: CASSLIPRGGDEQYF.